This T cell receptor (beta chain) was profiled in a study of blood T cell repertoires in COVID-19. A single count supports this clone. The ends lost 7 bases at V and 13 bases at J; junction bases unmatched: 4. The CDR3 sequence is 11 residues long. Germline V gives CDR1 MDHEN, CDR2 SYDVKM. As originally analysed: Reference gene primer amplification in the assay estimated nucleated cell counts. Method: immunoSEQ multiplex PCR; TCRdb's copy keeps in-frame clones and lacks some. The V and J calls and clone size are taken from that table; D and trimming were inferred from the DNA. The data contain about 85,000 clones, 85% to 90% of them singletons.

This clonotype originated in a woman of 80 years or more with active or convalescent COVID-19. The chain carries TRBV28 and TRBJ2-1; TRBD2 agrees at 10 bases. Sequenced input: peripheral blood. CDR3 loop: CASKEREGQFF. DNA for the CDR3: TGTGCCAGCAAGGAGCGGGAGGGCCAGTTCTTC. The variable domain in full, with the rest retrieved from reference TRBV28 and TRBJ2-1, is DVKVTQSSRYLVKRTGEKVFLECVQDMDHENMFWYRQDPGLGLRLIYFSYDVKMKEKGDIPEGYSVSREKKERFSLILESASTNQTSMYLCASKEREGQFFGPGTRLTVL.